The 3 T cell receptor beta chains below were found in one sample sequenced in a study of OX40 agonist ivuxolimab in advanced cancers. Measured with immunoSEQ multiplex PCR; TCRdb has only the in-frame clones, and not every one. The data hold 60,000 to 80,000 clones, with roughly 80% observed a single time. The starting material was CD4+ or CD8+ T cells sorted from blood, obtained in a trial of the OX40 agonist ivuxolimab. The source of these receptors is an adult with an advanced solid tumor such as melanoma, head and neck, liver or kidney cancer.

This sequence joins TRBV5-5 and TRBJ1-5; D remains unclear. The CDR3 spans 15 residues. Trimming took off 0 bases at V and 0 bases at J, with 7 bases between the two ends. Germline values: CDR1 SGHKS, CDR2 YYEKEE (reference sequence). This chain's CDR3 is CASSLGHNSNQPQHF. In DNA, the CDR3 is TGTGCCAGCAGCTTGGGGCACAATAGCAATCAGCCCCAGCATTTT.

The chain links TRBV6-6 to TRBJ2-7; D is possibly TRBD2 (6 bases). The V end was cut by 4 bases, the J end by 6 bases, with 16 bases between. CDR1 is MNHNY and CDR2 is SVGAGI in the germline V gene (reference sequence). The CDR3 runs to 14 residues. The CDR3 DNA reads TGTGCCAGCAGTTCGGGGACTTCCTCCCCCGAGCAGTACGTC. Protein sequence: CASSSGTSSPEQYV.

The gene calls are TRBV6-5 and TRBJ1-5, with 10 bases aligning to TRBD1. V shed 9 bases, J shed 6 bases, and the junction held 8 bases outside the gene matches. This CDR3 has 14 amino acids. Germline V gene lookup returns CDR1 MNHEY and CDR2 SVGAGI. CDR3 loop: CASRGQGGRQPQHF. DNA for the CDR3: TGTGCCAGTAGAGGACAGGGGGGACGTCAGCCCCAGCATTTT.